The entry below gives a single T cell receptor beta chain sequence along with its context. Its antigen is currently unknown. In germline, CDR1 is SGHTA, CDR2 FQGTGA. After removal of 6 bases from V and 7 bases from J, the junction contained 4 bases not matched to a gene. This CDR3 region has 12 residues. Exclusion followed for patients with uncontrolled infection, other autoimmune disease, pregnancy or lactation. Diagnosing involved the use of clinical symptoms, serum thyroxine and TRAb, thyroid ultrasound and orbital computed tomography. Amplified TCR beta CDR3 regions derived from RNA transcripts. First-round RT-PCR of the TCR CDR3 relied on the HTBI primer set. Each CDR3 protein gets one entry after TCRdb re-called the multiplex PCR reads with MiXCR. This repertoire shows 540,000 or so distinct CDR3 sequences, about half found once; its top ten account for 15% to 20%. This sample was taken from a study of T cells in Graves' hyperthyroidism and ophthalmopathy.

Findings of the study overall: Most expanded thyroid clonotypes above 0.001 recurred in blood. A 13 V-J model separated ophthalmopathy from stable hyperthyroidism.

The origin of this receptor is an adult woman with Graves' disease, either hyperthyroidism or ophthalmopathy (not recorded which). The gene calls are TRBV7-3 and TRBJ2-5, with TRBD2 matching 8 bases. Sequencing was done on a sample of peripheral blood or thyroid tissue (not recorded which). DNA for the CDR3: TGTGCCAGCAGTCTCGGGGGGGGGACCCAGTACTTC. It yields the protein CASSLGGGTQYF.